Reported below is one T cell receptor (beta chain). The junction differs from germline at one of its ends, possibly a read error. This sample stems from a study of T-cell reconstitution after alpha-beta-depleted transplantation in children. Preparation of the TCRbeta library was carried out with unique molecular identifiers. MiXCR, run by TCRdb on the PCR reads, gives a single entry per CDR3 protein. The sample holds about 540,000 distinct CDR3 sequences, about 18% seen once. Germline CDR1 reads LGHNA; CDR2 reads YNFKEQ. The length of the CDR3 is 16 residues. This TCR came from a human donor who donated a stem cell graft to a child with acute lymphoblastic leukemia. V and J are TRBV4-2 and TRBJ2-1, with TRBD2 as a possible D gene (5 bases). The source material was PBMCs from the stem cell graft donor, sampled from the stem cell graft. The CDR3 sequence: CARSPGLSGIYNEQFF. Here the CDR3 DNA reads TGTGCCAGGAGCCCCGGGCTCAGCGGCATTTACAATGAGCAGTTCTTC.